These 11 T cell receptor beta chains were sequenced from one sample in a study of monozygotic twins with inflammatory bowel disease. TCRdb re-called the 5' RACE reads and gives one entry per CDR3 protein, without DNA. The table lists about 420,000 distinct CDR3 sequences, with about 2.3% in the top ten. Sequences were obtained from blood. These TCRs come from a human donor with ulcerative colitis or Crohn's disease, or a healthy co-twin of an affected twin (not recorded which).

The J gene is TRBJ2-1, the V gene TRBV11-1; as DNA is missing, the TRBD1 call by TCRdb cannot be tested. The CDR3 is 16 residues long. Germline V lookup: CDR1 SGHAT, CDR2 FQDESV (reference sequence). The CDR3 sequence is CASSVRGVPSYNEQFF. The full variable domain, with the rest looked up from reference TRBV11-1 and TRBJ2-1, is EAEVAQSPRYKITEKSQAVAFWCDPISGHATLYWYRQILGQGPELLVQFQDESVVDDSQLPKDRFSAERLKGVDSTLKIQPAELGDSAMYLCASSVRGVPSYNEQFFGPGTRLTVL.

This chain joins TRBV14 and TRBJ2-7. This CDR3 contains 14 residues. CDR1 is SGHDN, CDR2 FVKESK, per germline. CDR3 residues: CASSQNSWGSEQYF. The variable domain in full, with the rest retrieved from reference TRBV14 and TRBJ2-7, is EAGVTQFPSHSVIEKGQTVTLRCDPISGHDNLYWYRRVMGKEIKFLLHFVKESKQDESGMPNNRFLAERTGGTYSTLKVQPAELEDSGVYFCASSQNSWGSEQYFGPGTRLTVT.

The CDR3 sequence: CASSSVPKAAGELFF. The rearrangement joins TRBV5-1 to TRBJ2-2. The length of the CDR3 is 15 residues. Looked up from germline, CDR1 is SGHRS and CDR2 is YFSETQ.

V is TRBV12-3 or TRBV12-4 and J is TRBJ2-1; no DNA is available, so the TRBD1 call from TCRdb remains unchecked. The CDR3 has 15 amino acids. The CDR3 protein is CASSPISRFNNEQFF.

The chain carries TRBV7-2 and TRBJ2-1; absent DNA, TCRdb's TRBD2 call cannot be checked. Germline V gene data show CDR1 as SGHTA and CDR2 as FQGNSA. CDR3 length: 17 residues. The CDR3 sequence: CASSSPPRTSGNNEQFF.

The rearrangement links TRBV2 to TRBJ1-2. The CDR3 runs to 13 residues. Germline loops: CDR1 SNHLY, CDR2 FYNNEI. CDR3: CASGSGGGYGYTF.

The genes are TRBV4-1 and TRBJ1-3; the D gene TCRdb calls, TRBD1, cannot be checked with no DNA. Per germline, CDR1 MGHRA and CDR2 YSYEKL. CDR3 length: 18 residues. CDR3 loop: CASSQGLGTAPAGNTIYF.

This sequence joins TRBV19 and TRBJ1-5. This CDR3 contains 15 residues. Germline CDR1 reads LNHDA; CDR2 reads SQIVND (reference sequence). This CDR3 reads CASSTNLYSNQPQHF. Based on the CDR3 plus reference TRBV19 and TRBJ1-5, the full variable domain is DGGITQSPKYLFRKEGQNVTLSCEQNLNHDAMYWYRQDPGQGLRLIYYSQIVNDFQKGDIAEGYSVSREKKESFPLTVTSAQKNPTAFYLCASSTNLYSNQPQHFGDGTRLSIL.

The chain combines TRBV21-1 with TRBJ2-5; lacking DNA, the TRBD2 call made by TCRdb goes unchecked. TRBV21-1 counts as a pseudogene. This CDR3 has 14 amino acids. The CDR3 sequence: CASSKESPAETQYF.

This chain joins TRBV7-9 and TRBJ1-2. The CDR3 loop spans 15 amino acids. Germline CDR1 reads SEHNR; CDR2 reads FQNEAQ (reference sequence). This CDR3 is CASSFGHRDDYGYTF.

The chain uses TRBV20-1 and TRBJ2-1. The CDR3 runs to 14 residues. CDR1 and CDR2 (germline): DFQATT, SNEGSKA (reference sequence). CDR3: CSARARFGYNEQFF.